This is a list of T cell receptor beta chains from one sample in a study of cytomegalovirus exposure and HLA in healthy donors. Sequencing used immunoSEQ multiplex PCR; TCRdb keeps in-frame clones, though not all of them. The profile shows roughly 92,000 clones, about 76% of them singletons. The sequenced sample consisted of PBMCs. These receptors all stem from a woman aged 70-85 years in good health and CMV-seropositive. Both conserved end residues are part of each CDR3. Each record gives: V gene, D gene, clone size, CDR3 length, J gene, CDR3 protein, CDR3 DNA. A D gene is named only where the DNA matches it firmly. Some rows have no size entry. The others give once, few or many, or a class for an expanded clone.

v_gene: TRBV7-2
d_gene: -
abundance: medium-sized
len: 12
j_gene: TRBJ2-7
CDR3aa: CASSSTTEEQYF
CDR3nt: TGTGCCAGCAGCTCGACGACGGAGGAGCAGTACTTC

v_gene: TRBV28
d_gene: TRBD2
abundance: -
len: 17
j_gene: TRBJ2-7
CDR3aa: CASTPRGAGGTSYEQYF
CDR3nt: TGTGCCAGCACCCCTCGCGGGGCGGGAGGGACCTCCTACGAGCAGTACTTC

v_gene: TRBV27
d_gene: -
abundance: -
len: 13
j_gene: TRBJ2-7
CDR3aa: CASSYAGPFEQYF
CDR3nt: TGTGCCAGCAGTTACGCGGGGCCCTTTGAGCAGTACTTC

v_gene: TRBV28
d_gene: -
abundance: -
len: 14
j_gene: TRBJ1-3
CDR3aa: CASSLGRAGNTIYF
CDR3nt: TGTGCCAGCAGTTTAGGCAGGGCTGGAAACACCATATATTTT

v_gene: TRBV19
d_gene: TRBD2
abundance: -
len: 15
j_gene: TRBJ2-3
CDR3aa: CASKAAGGRTDTQYF
CDR3nt: TGTGCCAGTAAGGCGGCGGGAGGGCGCACAGATACGCAGTATTTT

v_gene: TRBV5-4
d_gene: -
abundance: -
len: 17
j_gene: TRBJ2-3
CDR3aa: CASSLDLTWTFGDTQYF
CDR3nt: TGTGCCAGCAGCTTGGACTTAACTTGGACATTTGGAGATACGCAGTATTTT

v_gene: TRBV6-5
d_gene: TRBD1
abundance: -
len: 15
j_gene: TRBJ1-1
CDR3aa: CASRPGQNFYTEAFF
CDR3nt: TGTGCCAGCAGACCGGGACAGAATTTTTACACTGAAGCTTTCTTT

v_gene: TRBV7-9
d_gene: -
abundance: -
len: 15
j_gene: TRBJ2-6
CDR3aa: CASSTRGPGANVLTF
CDR3nt: TGTGCCAGCAGCACGCGGGGGCCAGGAGCCAACGTCCTGACTTTC

v_gene: TRBV25-1
d_gene: TRBD1
abundance: -
len: 12
j_gene: TRBJ2-3
CDR3aa: CASSSVPGQPYF
CDR3nt: TGTGCCAGCAGTTCAGTGCCGGGACAGCCGTATTTT

v_gene: TRBV5-1
d_gene: TRBD1
abundance: once
len: 19
j_gene: TRBJ2-2
CDR3aa: CASSVKRQGDYLNAGELFF
CDR3nt: TGCGCCAGCAGCGTAAAGAGACAGGGGGATTATCTTAACGCCGGGGAGCTGTTTTTT

v_gene: TRBV19
d_gene: TRBD2
abundance: -
len: 14
j_gene: TRBJ2-2
CDR3aa: CASSPSSGTGELFF
CDR3nt: TGTGCCAGTAGTCCCAGTAGCGGGACCGGGGAGCTGTTTTTT

v_gene: TRBV28
d_gene: TRBD1
abundance: -
len: 14
j_gene: TRBJ2-7
CDR3aa: CASSEQGRTYEQYF
CDR3nt: TGTGCCAGCAGTGAACAGGGGCGAACCTACGAGCAGTACTTC

v_gene: TRBV15
d_gene: -
abundance: -
len: 14
j_gene: TRBJ2-7
CDR3aa: CATSSDRGSYEQYF
CDR3nt: TGTGCCACCAGCAGTGATAGAGGCTCCTACGAGCAGTACTTC

v_gene: TRBV28
d_gene: TRBD1
abundance: -
len: 14
j_gene: TRBJ2-1
CDR3aa: CASSTGQSYNEQFF
CDR3nt: TGTGCCAGCAGCACGGGACAGTCCTACAATGAGCAGTTCTTC

v_gene: TRBV29-1
d_gene: -
abundance: -
len: 13
j_gene: TRBJ1-5
CDR3aa: CSVRQDSNQPQHF
CDR3nt: TGCAGCGTTCGACAGGATAGCAATCAGCCCCAGCATTTT

v_gene: TRBV7-9
d_gene: -
abundance: -
len: 11
j_gene: TRBJ1-4
CDR3aa: CASSSIRELFF
CDR3nt: TGTGCCAGCAGTTCCATCAGGGAACTGTTTTTT

v_gene: TRBV18
d_gene: TRBD2
abundance: once
len: 16
j_gene: TRBJ2-7
CDR3aa: CASSLTGTSGVNEQYF
CDR3nt: TGTGCCAGCTCACTCACCGGGACTAGCGGAGTTAACGAGCAGTACTTC

v_gene: TRBV4-2
d_gene: TRBD2
abundance: -
len: 16
j_gene: TRBJ2-1
CDR3aa: CASSQVNSGRVNEQFF
CDR3nt: TGTGCCAGCAGCCAAGTAAATAGCGGGAGGGTTAATGAGCAGTTCTTC

v_gene: TRBV7-8
d_gene: TRBD2
abundance: -
len: 17
j_gene: TRBJ2-3
CDR3aa: CASSPGTSGPSTDTQYF
CDR3nt: TGTGCCAGCAGCCCTGGGACTAGCGGGCCTAGCACAGATACGCAGTATTTT

v_gene: TRBV6-6
d_gene: -
abundance: few
len: 14
j_gene: TRBJ1-3
CDR3aa: CASSWTASGNTIYF
CDR3nt: TGTGCCAGCAGTTGGACAGCCTCTGGAAACACCATATATTTT

v_gene: TRBV29-1
d_gene: TRBD2
abundance: -
len: 13
j_gene: TRBJ2-1
CDR3aa: CSVGLAADNEQFF
CDR3nt: TGCAGCGTGGGACTAGCGGCGGACAATGAGCAGTTCTTC

v_gene: TRBV7-2
d_gene: -
abundance: few
len: 17
j_gene: TRBJ2-7
CDR3aa: CASSSRTSAGVVHEQYF
CDR3nt: TGTGCCAGCAGCTCCCGTACATCGGCAGGGGTTGTACACGAGCAGTACTTC

v_gene: TRBV7-2
d_gene: -
abundance: -
len: 13
j_gene: TRBJ1-3
CDR3aa: CASSLTYENTIYF
CDR3nt: TGTGCCAGCAGCCTCACATACGAAAACACCATATATTTT

v_gene: TRBV9
d_gene: TRBD1
abundance: -
len: 16
j_gene: TRBJ1-3
CDR3aa: CASSVARTGSGNTIYF
CDR3nt: TGTGCCAGCAGCGTAGCTAGGACAGGCTCTGGAAACACCATATATTTT

v_gene: TRBV14
d_gene: TRBD1
abundance: -
len: 14
j_gene: TRBJ2-7
CDR3aa: CASSPPGQGNEQYF
CDR3nt: TGTGCCAGCAGCCCACCGGGACAGGGGAACGAGCAGTACTTC

v_gene: TRBV7-2
d_gene: -
abundance: once
len: 13
j_gene: TRBJ2-7
CDR3aa: CASSLGKRVEQYF
CDR3nt: TGTGCCAGCAGCTTAGGCAAGCGGGTGGAGCAGTACTTC

v_gene: TRBV5-6
d_gene: TRBD2
abundance: few
len: 15
j_gene: TRBJ2-5
CDR3aa: CASSKARERRETQYF
CDR3nt: TGTGCCAGCAGCAAGGCGCGGGAGCGCCGGGAGACCCAGTACTTC

v_gene: TRBV30
d_gene: -
abundance: -
len: 13
j_gene: TRBJ1-5
CDR3aa: CAWRRESGQPQHF
CDR3nt: TGTGCCTGGAGAAGGGAATCGGGACAGCCCCAGCATTTT

v_gene: TRBV5-6
d_gene: -
abundance: -
len: 13
j_gene: TRBJ1-1
CDR3aa: CASSLGVRGAAFF
CDR3nt: TGTGCCAGCAGCTTGGGGGTGCGCGGGGCAGCTTTCTTT

v_gene: TRBV19
d_gene: TRBD1
abundance: few
len: 15
j_gene: TRBJ2-7
CDR3aa: CASRGTGQGAHEQYF
CDR3nt: TGTGCCAGTAGAGGGACGGGCCAGGGGGCTCACGAGCAGTACTTC

v_gene: TRBV6-5
d_gene: -
abundance: -
len: 13
j_gene: TRBJ1-5
CDR3aa: CASSGRVNQPQHF
CDR3nt: TGTGCCAGCAGTGGCAGGGTGAATCAGCCCCAGCATTTT

v_gene: TRBV6-1
d_gene: -
abundance: -
len: 12
j_gene: TRBJ2-7
CDR3aa: CATTDRDYEQYF
CDR3nt: TGTGCCACTACGGACAGAGACTACGAGCAGTACTTC

v_gene: TRBV5-1
d_gene: TRBD2
abundance: -
len: 16
j_gene: TRBJ2-1
CDR3aa: CASRPGGISSYNEQFF
CDR3nt: TGCGCCAGCAGACCGGGGGGGATTAGCTCCTACAATGAGCAGTTCTTC

v_gene: TRBV7-9
d_gene: -
abundance: -
len: 15
j_gene: TRBJ1-1
CDR3aa: CASSSSGSGNNEAFF
CDR3nt: TGTGCCAGCAGCTCCTCAGGGTCGGGTAACAATGAAGCTTTCTTT

v_gene: TRBV6-4
d_gene: -
abundance: -
len: 10
j_gene: TRBJ2-7
CDR3aa: CASTSCEQYF
CDR3nt: TGTGCCAGCACCTCTTGTGAGCAGTACTTC

v_gene: TRBV4-3
d_gene: -
abundance: -
len: 14
j_gene: TRBJ2-7
CDR3aa: CASSQGAGIYEQYF
CDR3nt: TGCGCCAGCAGCCAAGGGGCCGGTATCTACGAGCAGTACTTC

v_gene: TRBV6-4
d_gene: TRBD2
abundance: few
len: 15
j_gene: TRBJ2-1
CDR3aa: CASSVELAGYNEQFF
CDR3nt: TGTGCCAGCAGTGTCGAGTTAGCGGGATACAATGAGCAGTTCTTC

v_gene: TRBV6-5
d_gene: TRBD2
abundance: -
len: 15
j_gene: TRBJ2-7
CDR3aa: CASSYLGGSSYEQYF
CDR3nt: TGTGCCAGCAGTTACCTGGGGGGGTCCTCCTACGAGCAGTACTTC

v_gene: TRBV14
d_gene: -
abundance: -
len: 15
j_gene: TRBJ1-4
CDR3aa: CASSQDSGEMKKLFF
CDR3nt: TGTGCCAGCAGCCAAGATTCGGGGGAGATGAAAAAACTGTTTTTT

v_gene: TRBV6-5
d_gene: -
abundance: -
len: 15
j_gene: TRBJ2-7
CDR3aa: CASSTTPGVGDEQYF
CDR3nt: TGTGCCAGCAGTACGACACCGGGAGTTGGGGACGAGCAGTACTTC

v_gene: TRBV4-3
d_gene: -
abundance: -
len: 18
j_gene: TRBJ1-2
CDR3aa: CASSQDYHGQTFNYGYTF
CDR3nt: TGCGCCAGCAGCCAAGATTACCACGGACAGACTTTTAACTATGGCTACACCTTC

v_gene: TRBV6-5
d_gene: -
abundance: -
len: 14
j_gene: TRBJ2-7
CDR3aa: CASSYSRGQYEQYF
CDR3nt: TGTGCCAGCAGTTACAGTAGGGGCCAGTACGAGCAGTACTTC

v_gene: TRBV6-5
d_gene: TRBD2
abundance: -
len: 15
j_gene: TRBJ2-5
CDR3aa: CASRRTGGSQETQYF
CDR3nt: TGTGCCAGCAGACGCACGGGCGGGAGTCAGGAGACCCAGTACTTC

v_gene: TRBV27
d_gene: TRBD2
abundance: -
len: 13
j_gene: TRBJ2-7
CDR3aa: CASSLGLAYEQYF
CDR3nt: TGTGCCAGCAGTTTGGGACTAGCCTACGAGCAGTACTTC

v_gene: TRBV11-2
d_gene: TRBD2
abundance: -
len: 16
j_gene: TRBJ2-7
CDR3aa: CASSLALGLAGSEQYF
CDR3nt: TGTGCCAGCAGCTTAGCATTGGGACTAGCGGGATCTGAGCAGTACTTC

v_gene: TRBV5-6
d_gene: -
abundance: few
len: 15
j_gene: TRBJ2-7
CDR3aa: CASSLEGVKKNEQYF
CDR3nt: TGTGCCAGCAGCTTGGAGGGGGTGAAGAAAAACGAGCAGTACTTC

v_gene: TRBV28
d_gene: -
abundance: -
len: 15
j_gene: TRBJ1-3
CDR3aa: CASSLKQIPGNTIYF
CDR3nt: TGTGCCAGCAGTTTAAAACAGATTCCCGGAAACACCATATATTTT

v_gene: TRBV14
d_gene: -
abundance: -
len: 17
j_gene: TRBJ2-1
CDR3aa: CASSQRHLILTYNEQFF
CDR3nt: TGTGCCAGCAGCCAAAGACACCTAATTCTTACCTACAATGAGCAGTTCTTC

v_gene: TRBV5-1
d_gene: -
abundance: few
len: 15
j_gene: TRBJ2-1
CDR3aa: CASSLGGASYNEQFF
CDR3nt: TGCGCCAGCAGCTTGGGGGGCGCCTCCTACAATGAGCAGTTCTTC

v_gene: TRBV6-1
d_gene: -
abundance: once
len: 21
j_gene: TRBJ2-4
CDR3aa: CASSEFGKASGTTIAKNIQYF
CDR3nt: TGTGCCAGCAGTGAATTCGGGAAAGCCTCCGGGACAACTATAGCCAAAAACATTCAGTACTTC

v_gene: TRBV6-1
d_gene: TRBD2
abundance: -
len: 15
j_gene: TRBJ2-5
CDR3aa: CASSGTSGRQETQYF
CDR3nt: TGTGCCAGCAGTGGGACTAGCGGGCGGCAAGAGACCCAGTACTTC